A selection of T cell receptor beta chains follows, all from one sample in a study of neurological immune-mediated disorders. TCRdb used MiXCR to reprocess the 5' RACE reads, holding one entry per CDR3 protein. The sample records about 53,000 distinct CDR3 sequences, roughly 8.8% being singletons. The sample taken for sequencing was PBMCs. The source of these receptors is a woman aged 40 to 55 in good health. The CDR3 runs from the conserved cysteine through the conserved F or W. The order of the fields is V gene, D gene, clone size, J gene, CDR3 protein, CDR3 DNA. A D gene is named only where the DNA matches it firmly. Rows give clone size only sometimes, using once, few, many, or a class for an expanded clone.

v_gene: TRBV10-3; d_gene: -; abundance: many; j_gene: TRBJ1-1; CDR3aa: CAISERGATEAFF; CDR3nt: TGTGCCATCAGTGAGAGGGGAGCCACTGAAGCTTTCTTT
v_gene: TRBV6-2/TRBV6-3; d_gene: -; abundance: many; j_gene: TRBJ1-2; CDR3aa: CASRLRGRNIYGYTF; CDR3nt: TGTGCCAGCAGACTACGGGGCCGAAATATCTATGGCTACACCTTC
v_gene: TRBV7-2; d_gene: TRBD1; abundance: many; j_gene: TRBJ1-1; CDR3aa: CASSLGQGAEAFF; CDR3nt: TGTGCCAGCAGCTTAGGGCAGGGGGCTGAAGCTTTCTTT
v_gene: TRBV6-5; d_gene: TRBD2; abundance: many; j_gene: TRBJ2-2; CDR3aa: CASSYSGRTNTGELFF; CDR3nt: TGTGCCAGCAGTTACAGCGGGAGGACAAACACCGGGGAGCTGTTTTTT
v_gene: TRBV27; d_gene: -; abundance: -; j_gene: TRBJ2-7; CDR3aa: CASSLGVRTYEQYF; CDR3nt: TGTGCCAGCAGTTTAGGGGTCAGAACCTACGAGCAGTACTTC
v_gene: TRBV20-1; d_gene: -; abundance: many; j_gene: TRBJ2-1; CDR3aa: CSAVNRGGSYNEQFF; CDR3nt: TGCAGTGCAGTGAACAGGGGAGGCTCCTACAATGAGCAGTTCTTC
v_gene: TRBV20-1; d_gene: -; abundance: many; j_gene: TRBJ2-1; CDR3aa: CSAARESYNEQFF; CDR3nt: TGCAGTGCTGCCCGGGAGTCCTACAATGAGCAGTTCTTC
v_gene: TRBV4-3; d_gene: -; abundance: many; j_gene: TRBJ2-6; CDR3aa: CASSQVSSSGANVLTF; CDR3nt: TGCGCCAGCAGCCAAGTCTCAAGCTCTGGGGCCAACGTCCTGACTTTC
v_gene: TRBV5-1; d_gene: -; abundance: many; j_gene: TRBJ1-5; CDR3aa: CASSLAHSNQPQHF; CDR3nt: TGCGCCAGCAGCTTGGCCCACAGCAATCAGCCCCAGCATTTT
v_gene: TRBV7-2; d_gene: -; abundance: many; j_gene: TRBJ1-1; CDR3aa: CASSLVRAGRDPFEAFF; CDR3nt: TGTGCCAGCAGCTTAGTTCGGGCGGGGAGAGACCCGTTTGAAGCTTTCTTT
v_gene: TRBV29-1; d_gene: -; abundance: many; j_gene: TRBJ1-1; CDR3aa: CSVRVPGVNTEAFF; CDR3nt: TGCAGCGTCCGGGTGCCCGGAGTAAACACTGAAGCTTTCTTT
v_gene: TRBV29-1; d_gene: -; abundance: many; j_gene: TRBJ2-7; CDR3aa: CSVRRDMNSYEQYF; CDR3nt: TGCAGCGTTCGCCGGGACATGAACTCCTACGAGCAGTACTTC
v_gene: TRBV5-1; d_gene: -; abundance: many; j_gene: TRBJ1-5; CDR3aa: CASSLDRTNQPQHF; CDR3nt: TGCGCCAGCAGCCTGGACCGAACGAATCAGCCCCAGCATTTT
v_gene: TRBV20-1; d_gene: -; abundance: many; j_gene: TRBJ1-1; CDR3aa: CSARGRVWDTEAFF; CDR3nt: TGCAGTGCTAGGGGGAGGGTATGGGATACTGAAGCTTTCTTT
v_gene: TRBV7-2; d_gene: TRBD1; abundance: many; j_gene: TRBJ1-5; CDR3aa: CASSLEQGARGNQPQHF; CDR3nt: TGTGCCAGCAGCTTAGAACAGGGGGCAAGAGGCAATCAGCCCCAGCATTTT
v_gene: TRBV3-1; d_gene: -; abundance: many; j_gene: TRBJ1-1; CDR3aa: CASSLQRGTEAFF; CDR3nt: TGTGCCAGCAGCCTACAGAGAGGGACTGAAGCTTTCTTT
v_gene: TRBV20-1; d_gene: TRBD2; abundance: many; j_gene: TRBJ2-1; CDR3aa: CSASSSGRTRYNEQFF; CDR3nt: TGCAGTGCTAGTTCTAGCGGGAGGACCCGCTACAATGAGCAGTTCTTC
v_gene: TRBV16; d_gene: -; abundance: many; j_gene: TRBJ1-1; CDR3aa: CASSGEPTEAFF; CDR3nt: TGTGCCAGCAGCGGGGAGCCCACTGAAGCTTTCTTT
v_gene: TRBV24-1; d_gene: TRBD1; abundance: many; j_gene: TRBJ2-3; CDR3aa: CATSDITGVADTQYF; CDR3nt: TGTGCCACCAGTGATATCACAGGGGTTGCAGATACGCAGTATTTT
v_gene: TRBV9; d_gene: -; abundance: many; j_gene: TRBJ2-3; CDR3aa: CASSASSTDTQYF; CDR3nt: TGTGCCAGCAGCGCCTCCAGCACAGATACGCAGTATTTT
v_gene: TRBV4-3; d_gene: TRBD1; abundance: many; j_gene: TRBJ1-6; CDR3aa: CASSHSLDRASPLHF; CDR3nt: TGCGCCAGCAGCCACTCTCTTGACAGGGCCTCACCCCTCCACTTT
v_gene: TRBV5-6; d_gene: TRBD1; abundance: many; j_gene: TRBJ1-1; CDR3aa: CASSVPGEGAGTEAFF; CDR3nt: TGTGCCAGCAGCGTCCCAGGGGAGGGGGCCGGAACTGAAGCTTTCTTT
v_gene: TRBV20-1; d_gene: -; abundance: many; j_gene: TRBJ1-2; CDR3aa: CSARDGYGYTF; CDR3nt: TGCAGTGCTAGGGACGGCTATGGCTACACCTTC
v_gene: TRBV4-1; d_gene: -; abundance: -; j_gene: TRBJ1-1; CDR3aa: CASSVRGLTTEAFF; CDR3nt: TGCGCCAGCAGCGTGCGAGGTTTGACCACTGAAGCTTTCTTT